In its sample, the clone carrying this T cell receptor (beta chain) was seen a few times. What it binds is unknown. These data come from a study of post-analysis software for immune sequencing data. Study details: Disease trajectories encompassed relapsing-remitting, secondary progressive and progressive-relapsing multiple sclerosis. Overall study results and limits: The study found significantly lower normalized Chao1 diversity in multiple sclerosis patients than in controls. Same-batch samples co-clustered strongly by F measure. TRBV5-6, TRBV5-1 and TRBV20-1 belonged to a set of roughly five TRBV segments that were more frequent in patients than controls.

cDNA libraries of TCR beta carried unique molecular identifiers. Researchers reported approximately 480,000 cDNA molecules coming from around 1 to 10 million T cells. TCRdb itself ran the PCR reads through MiXCR, one entry per CDR3 protein. This table holds fewer than 850,000 distinct CDR3 sequences, approximately 44% found once. This CDR3 spans 16 amino acids. V lost 3 bases, J lost 3 bases, and 20 bases lay in between. Germline V gene data show CDR1 as SQVTM and CDR2 as ANQGSEA. Sequences were obtained from blood. The genes are TRBV29-1 and TRBJ1-1, with unresolved D. The source is a girl aged 10 to 17 with multiple sclerosis. DNA for the CDR3: TGCAGCGTTGAGGGGAAGCCTGAGAAGTTATACACTGAAGCTTTCTTT. Protein product: CSVEGKPEKLYTEAFF.